A selection of T cell receptor beta chains follows, all from one sample in a study of identical twins. Each CDR3 protein gets one entry after TCRdb re-called the 5' RACE reads with MiXCR. This table holds some 1,600,000 distinct CDR3 sequences, under 35% found once. Material: cord blood. These receptors originate from a newborn girl in good health. Both conserved end residues are part of each CDR3. D genes are given only for firm matches. Clone sizes are given selectively: once, few, many, or a class where the clone is expanded.

d_call,j_call,clone_size,v_call,cdr3_aa,cdr3_nt
TRBD1,TRBJ1-1,few,TRBV25-1,CASSEYRWTGNTEAFF,TGTGCCAGCAGTGAATATCGGTGGACAGGGAACACTGAAGCTTTCTTT
TRBD2,TRBJ2-3,once,TRBV27,CASSRRLAGLTDTQYF,TGTGCCAGCAGTCGTCGACTAGCGGGGCTAACAGATACGCAGTATTTT
TRBD1,TRBJ1-5,NA,TRBV15,CATSTRTGGNQPQHF,TGTGCCACCAGCACCCGGACAGGGGGCAATCAGCCCCAGCATTTT
TRBD2,TRBJ2-1,NA,TRBV29-1,CSVGAPTGGSYNEQFF,TGCAGCGTTGGGGCACCTACGGGAGGCTCCTACAATGAGCAGTTCTTC
TRBD1,TRBJ2-4,NA,TRBV4-2,CANSQEQGVKNIQYF,TGTGCCAACAGCCAAGAGCAGGGGGTCAAAAACATTCAGTACTTC
TRBD1,TRBJ2-5,once,TRBV3-1,CASSRGDRGHQETQYF,TGTGCCAGCAGCCGGGGGGACAGGGGACACCAAGAGACCCAGTACTTC
NA,TRBJ1-6,few,TRBV27,CASSFPNLGTLHF,TGTGCCAGCAGTTTCCCCAACCTGGGGACCCTCCACTTT
NA,TRBJ1-4,few,TRBV10-2,CASSGPRRTNEKLFF,TGCGCCAGCAGTGGACCGCGCCGGACTAATGAAAAACTGTTTTTT
TRBD2,TRBJ2-1,few,TRBV5-5,CASSPFGLAVYNEQFF,TGTGCCAGCAGCCCCTTCGGACTAGCGGTATACAATGAGCAGTTCTTC
NA,TRBJ1-2,NA,TRBV5-1,CASSLGQDFYGYTF,TGCGCCAGCAGCTTGGGACAGGACTTCTATGGCTACACCTTC
NA,TRBJ1-1,NA,TRBV7-9,CASSLGGSFEAFF,TGTGCCAGCAGCTTAGGGGGCAGCTTTGAAGCTTTCTTT
NA,TRBJ1-2,NA,TRBV13,CASTLQGWNYGYTF,TGTGCCAGCACCCTACAGGGTTGGAACTATGGCTACACCTTC
NA,TRBJ2-1,once,TRBV3-1,CASSQEFKQETQFF,TGTGCCAGCAGCCAAGAATTTAAACAAGAGACCCAGTTCTTC
TRBD1,TRBJ2-7,NA,TRBV12-3/TRBV12-4,CASSFGGQGISYEQYF,TGTGCCAGCAGTTTTGGGGGACAGGGGATATCCTACGAGCAGTACTTC
NA,TRBJ1-2,few,TRBV6-2/TRBV6-3,CASSFREAIYGYTF,TGTGCCAGCAGTTTCCGGGAGGCTATCTATGGCTACACCTTC
NA,TRBJ2-2,NA,TRBV28,CASRPTGRGNTGELFF,TGTGCCAGCAGGCCGACAGGGAGGGGGAACACCGGGGAGCTGTTTTTT
NA,TRBJ1-4,NA,TRBV7-9,CASSQGSSTNEKLFF,TGTGCCAGCAGCCAAGGGTCCTCAACTAATGAAAAACTGTTTTTT
NA,TRBJ1-4,many,TRBV27,CASSRGEKLFF,TGTGCCAGCAGTAGGGGTGAAAAACTGTTTTTT
NA,TRBJ2-5,few,TRBV9,CASSAEKGWETQYF,TGTGCCAGCAGCGCCGAAAAGGGGTGGGAGACCCAGTACTTC
NA,TRBJ2-3,NA,TRBV7-2,CASSLSFFAQYF,TGTGCCAGCAGCTTGTCCTTTTTTGCGCAGTATTTT
NA,TRBJ2-2,NA,TRBV20-1,CSAGRLKGTANTGELFF,TGCAGTGCGGGAAGACTGAAGGGGACGGCGAACACCGGGGAGCTGTTTTTT
TRBD2,TRBJ2-7,NA,TRBV10-3,CAIGEALAGNYEQYF,TGTGCCATCGGTGAAGCGCTAGCGGGTAACTACGAGCAGTACTTC
TRBD1,TRBJ1-2,few,TRBV27,CASSLGQGQANYGYTF,TGTGCCAGCAGTTTAGGACAGGGACAAGCTAACTATGGCTACACCTTC
NA,TRBJ2-1,NA,TRBV27,CASSPQGHNEQFF,TGTGCCAGCAGCCCGCAGGGTCACAATGAGCAGTTCTTC
NA,TRBJ1-1,NA,TRBV27,CASSLSGVVGTEAFF,TGTGCCAGCAGTTTATCCGGTGTGGTAGGGACTGAAGCTTTCTTT
TRBD2,TRBJ2-7,few,TRBV4-1,CASSQDLVGGAGRDEQYF,TGCGCCAGCAGCCAAGATTTGGTCGGGGGGGCCGGTAGGGACGAGCAGTACTTC
NA,TRBJ2-2,once,TRBV7-9,CASSFVSPHGELFF,TGTGCCAGCAGCTTTGTGTCCCCCCACGGGGAGCTGTTTTTT
NA,TRBJ2-1,few,TRBV30,CAWSRGRNEQFF,TGTGCCTGGAGCAGGGGGAGGAATGAGCAGTTCTTC
TRBD1,TRBJ1-2,few,TRBV12-3/TRBV12-4,CASSLFDRGDGYTF,TGTGCCAGCAGTTTATTCGACAGGGGCGATGGCTACACCTTC
TRBD2,TRBJ2-1,NA,TRBV10-3,CAISLAGTRYNEQFF,TGTGCCATCAGTCTAGCGGGGACCCGCTACAATGAGCAGTTCTTC
NA,TRBJ1-2,many,TRBV24-1,CATSDPIYGYTF,TGTGCCACCAGTGACCCAATCTATGGCTACACCTTC
TRBD2,TRBJ2-2,NA,TRBV7-2,CASRALAGNTGELFF,TGTGCCAGCAGGGCTCTAGCGGGGAACACCGGGGAGCTGTTTTTT
NA,TRBJ1-2,NA,TRBV2,CASLSGVYGYTF,TGTGCCAGTCTCTCGGGGGTATACGGCTACACCTTC
TRBD2,TRBJ2-3,few,TRBV6-6,CASSYPSSSGRGDTQYF,TGTGCCAGCAGTTATCCCTCCTCTAGCGGGAGGGGGGATACGCAGTATTTT
TRBD1,TRBJ1-2,NA,TRBV5-1,CASSLGDRASYGYTF,TGCGCCAGCAGCTTGGGAGACAGGGCCTCCTATGGCTACACCTTC
NA,TRBJ1-3,once,TRBV7-6,CASSLRGVGNTIYF,TGTGCCAGCAGCTTAAGAGGGGTCGGAAACACCATATATTTT
NA,TRBJ1-4,NA,TRBV20-1,CSARQGRGNEKLFF,TGCAGTGCTAGACAGGGGAGGGGAAATGAAAAACTGTTTTTT
TRBD2,TRBJ2-7,NA,TRBV2,CASSPTSGKREQYF,TGTGCCAGCAGCCCGACTAGCGGGAAACGTGAGCAGTACTTC
TRBD2,TRBJ2-1,NA,TRBV6-1,CASSELHGLAGDEQFF,TGTGCCAGCAGTGAACTCCACGGACTAGCGGGAGATGAGCAGTTCTTC
NA,TRBJ1-1,NA,TRBV20-1,CSARPPTNTEAFF,TGCAGTGCTAGGCCCCCGACGAACACTGAAGCTTTCTTT
NA,TRBJ2-5,few,TRBV3-1,CASSHFLGSRRETQYF,TGTGCCAGCAGCCATTTCCTCGGCTCCCGCAGGGAGACCCAGTACTTC
NA,TRBJ2-1,many,TRBV7-6,CASSLEPTTRSGQFF,TGTGCCAGCAGCTTAGAACCCACTACTAGGTCAGGGCAGTTCTTC